This T cell receptor beta chain was retrieved from a study of OX40 agonist ivuxolimab in advanced cancers. Whole-study context: Patients were infused with ivuxolimab every 2 weeks at 0.01 to 10 mg/kg.

Clones were sequenced by immunoSEQ multiplex PCR, and TCRdb holds only the in-frame ones, with some missing. The sample lists approximately 70,000 clones; 88% were seen once. About this clone itself: Its antigen is as yet unknown.

Findings and caveats of the study: There were, on average, more expanded clones in CD8+ T cells than in CD4+.

The receptor was derived from an adult with an advanced solid tumor such as melanoma, head and neck, liver or kidney cancer. The source was CD4+ or CD8+ T cells sorted from blood, collected in a trial of the OX40 agonist ivuxolimab.

CDR3 DNA sequence: TGTGCCAGCAGCTTAGTGGGGTTAGACTTCTCTGGGGCCAACGTCCTGACTTTC. It specifies CASSLVGLDFSGANVLTF. This sequence joins TRBV7-8 and TRBJ2-6; D gene unclear. Looked up from germline, CDR1 is SGHVS and CDR2 is FQNEAQ. The CDR3 contains 18 residues. Trimming removed 1 base from V and 0 bases from J, with 13 bases in between.